A selection of T cell receptor beta chains follows, all from one sample in a study of cytomegalovirus exposure and HLA in healthy donors. Repertoires were generated with immunoSEQ multiplex PCR, while TCRdb's copy carries only in-frame clones and drops some. The sample consists of fewer than 200,000 clones, approximately 80% of them appearing once. Source material: PBMCs. All receptors come from a female donor in good health and CMV-seronegative. CDR3s include the opening cysteine and the closing phenylalanine or tryptophan. Fields, in order: V gene, D gene, clone size, J gene, CDR3 DNA, CDR3 protein. The D gene is left open where the match is weak. Expanded clones are given a class, and other clones once, few, many or no size at all.

v_gene: TRBV5-1; d_gene: TRBD1; abundance: -; j_gene: TRBJ1-2; CDR3nt: TGCGCCAGCAGCTCCGGACAGGTAGACGGCTACACCTTC; CDR3aa: CASSSGQVDGYTF
v_gene: TRBV28; d_gene: -; abundance: -; j_gene: TRBJ1-5; CDR3nt: TGTGCCAGCAGTCGCTCCATCGGGCAGCCCCAGCATTTT; CDR3aa: CASSRSIGQPQHF
v_gene: TRBV7-9; d_gene: -; abundance: -; j_gene: TRBJ1-4; CDR3nt: TGTGCCAGCAGCTTAGGACAGTCAGCCCCCCTAGAAAAACTGTTTTTT; CDR3aa: CASSLGQSAPLEKLFF
v_gene: TRBV18; d_gene: -; abundance: -; j_gene: TRBJ1-2; CDR3nt: TGTGCCAGCTCACCAGCGGCAGGGAAGGGCTACACCTTC; CDR3aa: CASSPAAGKGYTF
v_gene: TRBV9; d_gene: TRBD1; abundance: few; j_gene: TRBJ1-2; CDR3nt: TGTGCCAGCAACAAAGGTACAGGGGGCGAAATATACAAGGAAGGCTACACCTTC; CDR3aa: CASNKGTGGEIYKEGYTF
v_gene: TRBV10-2; d_gene: -; abundance: -; j_gene: TRBJ2-1; CDR3nt: TGCGCCAGCAGTGAACTAGCCTACAATGAGCAGTTCTTC; CDR3aa: CASSELAYNEQFF
v_gene: TRBV4-1; d_gene: TRBD2; abundance: few; j_gene: TRBJ2-1; CDR3nt: TGCGCCAGCAGCCAAGATCTCCCTAGCGGGGTATGGGGTGAGCAGTTCTTC; CDR3aa: CASSQDLPSGVWGEQFF
v_gene: TRBV5-1; d_gene: TRBD1; abundance: -; j_gene: TRBJ1-1; CDR3nt: TGCGCCAATTCGTCACCGGGACAGGGTACTATTAGGCGGAACACTGAAGCTTTCTTT; CDR3aa: CANSSPGQGTIRRNTEAFF
v_gene: TRBV7-2; d_gene: TRBD2; abundance: -; j_gene: TRBJ2-3; CDR3nt: TGTGCCAGCAGCACCCGTAGCGGGGGGGGCACAGATACGCAGTATTTT; CDR3aa: CASSTRSGGGTDTQYF
v_gene: TRBV11-1; d_gene: TRBD1; abundance: -; j_gene: TRBJ2-7; CDR3nt: TGTGCCTGCCAAGCTTATATTGGGACAGAGTACGAGCAGTACTTC; CDR3aa: CACQAYIGTEYEQYF
v_gene: TRBV4-2; d_gene: -; abundance: -; j_gene: TRBJ1-2; CDR3nt: TGTGCCAGCAGCCAAGCCGGCGGCAATTCTATGGGCTACACCTTC; CDR3aa: CASSQAGGNSMGYTF
v_gene: TRBV4-3; d_gene: TRBD1; abundance: once; j_gene: TRBJ1-1; CDR3nt: TGCGCCAGCAGCCCGAACGGACAGGGAAAAGCTTTCTTT; CDR3aa: CASSPNGQGKAFF
v_gene: TRBV27; d_gene: TRBD2; abundance: -; j_gene: TRBJ2-5; CDR3nt: TGTGCCAGCGGCCGGGGGGGTCAAGAGACCCAGTACTTC; CDR3aa: CASGRGGQETQYF